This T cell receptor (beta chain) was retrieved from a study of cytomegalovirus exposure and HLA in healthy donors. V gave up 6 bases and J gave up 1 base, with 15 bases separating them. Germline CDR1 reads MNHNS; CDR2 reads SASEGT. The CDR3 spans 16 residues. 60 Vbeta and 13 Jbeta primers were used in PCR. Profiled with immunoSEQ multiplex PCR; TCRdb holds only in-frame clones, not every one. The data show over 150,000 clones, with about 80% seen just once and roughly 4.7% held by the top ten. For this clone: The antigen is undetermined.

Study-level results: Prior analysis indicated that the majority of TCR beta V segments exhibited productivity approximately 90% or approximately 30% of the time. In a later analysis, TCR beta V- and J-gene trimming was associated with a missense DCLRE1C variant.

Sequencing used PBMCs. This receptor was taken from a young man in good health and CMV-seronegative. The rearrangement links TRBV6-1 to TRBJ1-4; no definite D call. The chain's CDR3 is CASSEPPHRTNEKLFF. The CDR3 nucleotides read TGTGCCAGCAGCGAACCCCCACACAGAACTAATGAAAAACTGTTTTTT.